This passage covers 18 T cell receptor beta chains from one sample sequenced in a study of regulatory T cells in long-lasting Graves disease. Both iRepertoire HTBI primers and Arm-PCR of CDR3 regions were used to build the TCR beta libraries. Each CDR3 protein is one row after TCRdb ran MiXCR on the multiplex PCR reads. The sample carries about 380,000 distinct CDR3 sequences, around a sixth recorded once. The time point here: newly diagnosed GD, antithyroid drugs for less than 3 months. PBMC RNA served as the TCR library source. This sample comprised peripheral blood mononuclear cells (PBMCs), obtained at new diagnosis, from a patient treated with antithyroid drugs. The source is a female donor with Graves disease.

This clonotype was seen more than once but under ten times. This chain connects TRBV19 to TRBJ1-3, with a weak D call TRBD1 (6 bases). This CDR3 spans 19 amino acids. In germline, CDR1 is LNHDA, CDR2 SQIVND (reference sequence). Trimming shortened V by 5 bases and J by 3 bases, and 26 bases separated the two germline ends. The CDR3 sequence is CASSERTDRVGVGGNTIYF. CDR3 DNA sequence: TGTGCCAGTAGTGAGAGGACAGATCGCGTTGGAGTAGGTGGAAACACCATATATTTT.

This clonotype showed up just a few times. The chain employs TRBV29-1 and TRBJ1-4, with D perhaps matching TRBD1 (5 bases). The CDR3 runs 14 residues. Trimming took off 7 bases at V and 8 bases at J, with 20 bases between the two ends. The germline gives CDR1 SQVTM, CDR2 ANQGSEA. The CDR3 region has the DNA TGCAGCGGCGGGGGGGGGACCGGAGGAGAAAAACTGTTTTTT. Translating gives CSGGGGTGGEKLFF.

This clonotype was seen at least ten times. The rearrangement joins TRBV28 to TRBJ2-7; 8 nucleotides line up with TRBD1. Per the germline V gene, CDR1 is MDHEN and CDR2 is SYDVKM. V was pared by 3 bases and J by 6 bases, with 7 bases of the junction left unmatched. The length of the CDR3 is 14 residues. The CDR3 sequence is CASSFWTGYSEQYF. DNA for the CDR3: TGTGCCAGCAGTTTCTGGACAGGGTACTCCGAGCAGTACTTC. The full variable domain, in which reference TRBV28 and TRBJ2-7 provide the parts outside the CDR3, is DVKVTQSSRYLVKRTGEKVFLECVQDMDHENMFWYRQDPGLGLRLIYFSYDVKMKEKGDIPEGYSVSREKKERFSLILESASTNQTSMYLCASSFWTGYSEQYFGPGTRLTVT.

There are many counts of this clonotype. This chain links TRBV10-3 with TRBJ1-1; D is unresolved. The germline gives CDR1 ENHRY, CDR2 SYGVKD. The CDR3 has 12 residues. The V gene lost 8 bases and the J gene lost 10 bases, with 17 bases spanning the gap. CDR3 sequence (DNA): TGTGCCATCCGCGCGGGAGACTTGGGAGCTTTCTTT. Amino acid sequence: CAIRAGDLGAFF.

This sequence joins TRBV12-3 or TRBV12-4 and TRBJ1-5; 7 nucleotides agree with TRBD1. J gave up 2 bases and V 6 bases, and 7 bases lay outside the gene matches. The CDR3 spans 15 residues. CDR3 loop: CASRVGTAGNQPQHF. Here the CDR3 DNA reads TGTGCCAGCAGGGTGGGGACAGCCGGCAATCAGCCCCAGCATTTT.

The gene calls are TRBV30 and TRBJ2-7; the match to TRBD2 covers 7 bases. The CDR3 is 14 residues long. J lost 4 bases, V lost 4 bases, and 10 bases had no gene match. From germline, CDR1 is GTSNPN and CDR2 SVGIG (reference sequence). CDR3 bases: TGTGCCTGGACTCCCGGGACTACACCATACGAGCAGTACTTC. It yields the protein CAWTPGTTPYEQYF.

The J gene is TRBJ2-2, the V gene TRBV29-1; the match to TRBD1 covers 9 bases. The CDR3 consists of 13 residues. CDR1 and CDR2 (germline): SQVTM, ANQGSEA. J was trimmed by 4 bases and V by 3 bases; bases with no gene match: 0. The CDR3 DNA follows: TGCAGCGTTGAGACAGGGGGCACCGGGGAGCTGTTTTTT. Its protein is CSVETGGTGELFF.

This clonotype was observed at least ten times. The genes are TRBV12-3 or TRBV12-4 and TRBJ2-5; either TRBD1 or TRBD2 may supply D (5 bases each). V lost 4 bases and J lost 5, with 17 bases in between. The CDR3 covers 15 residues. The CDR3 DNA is TGTGCCAGCAGTTCAGAAGCAGGGAGATGGGAGACCCAGTACTTC. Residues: CASSSEAGRWETQYF.

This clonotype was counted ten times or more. CDR3 bases: TGTGCCAGCAGACGACCCGCAGTCGATGAGCAGTTCTTC. Translated: CASRRPAVDEQFF. This rearrangement joins TRBV6-2 or TRBV6-3 to TRBJ2-1; D call uncertain. V lost 6 bases and J lost 8, with 14 bases in between. CDR3 length: 13 residues. Germline V CDR1 and CDR2: MNHEY, SVGEGT.

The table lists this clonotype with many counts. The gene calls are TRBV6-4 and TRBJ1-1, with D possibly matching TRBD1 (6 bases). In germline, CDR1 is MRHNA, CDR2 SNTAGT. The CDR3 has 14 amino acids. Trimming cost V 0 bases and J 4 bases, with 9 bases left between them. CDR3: CASSDSSRGTEAFF. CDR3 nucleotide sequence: TGTGCCAGCAGTGACTCGAGCAGGGGCACTGAAGCTTTCTTT.

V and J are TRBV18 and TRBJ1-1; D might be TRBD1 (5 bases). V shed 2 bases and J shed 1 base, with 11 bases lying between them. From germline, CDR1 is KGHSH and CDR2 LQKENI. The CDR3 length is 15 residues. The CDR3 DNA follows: TGTGCCAGCTCACCAACGGTCACAGGGAACACTGAAGCTTTCTTT. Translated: CASSPTVTGNTEAFF.

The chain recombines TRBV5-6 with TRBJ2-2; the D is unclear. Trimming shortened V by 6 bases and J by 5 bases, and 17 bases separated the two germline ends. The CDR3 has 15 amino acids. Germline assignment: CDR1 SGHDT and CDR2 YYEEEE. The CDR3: CASKPGGPFTGELFF. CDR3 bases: TGTGCCAGCAAGCCCGGTGGGCCCTTTACCGGGGAGCTGTTTTTT.

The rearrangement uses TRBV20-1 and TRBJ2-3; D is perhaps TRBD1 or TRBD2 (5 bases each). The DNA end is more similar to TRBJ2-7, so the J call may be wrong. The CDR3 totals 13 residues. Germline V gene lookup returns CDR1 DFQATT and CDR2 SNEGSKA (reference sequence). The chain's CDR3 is CSAPRDGSYEQYF. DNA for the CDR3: TGCAGTGCTCCTCGGGACGGATCCTACGAGCAGTACTTC.

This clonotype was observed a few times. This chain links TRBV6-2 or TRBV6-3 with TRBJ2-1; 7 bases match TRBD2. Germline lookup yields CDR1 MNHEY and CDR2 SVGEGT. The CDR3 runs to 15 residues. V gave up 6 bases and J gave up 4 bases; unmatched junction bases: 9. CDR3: CASSEGLAEYNEQFF. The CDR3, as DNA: TGTGCCAGCAGCGAAGGGCTAGCGGAGTACAATGAGCAGTTCTTC.

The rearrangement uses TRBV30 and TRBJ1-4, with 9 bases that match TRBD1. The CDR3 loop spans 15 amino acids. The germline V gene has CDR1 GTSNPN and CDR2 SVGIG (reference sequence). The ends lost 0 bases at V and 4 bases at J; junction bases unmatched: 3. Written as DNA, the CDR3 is TGTGCCTGGAGTGTAAAGGGACAGGGTAATGAAAAACTGTTTTTT. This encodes CAWSVKGQGNEKLFF.

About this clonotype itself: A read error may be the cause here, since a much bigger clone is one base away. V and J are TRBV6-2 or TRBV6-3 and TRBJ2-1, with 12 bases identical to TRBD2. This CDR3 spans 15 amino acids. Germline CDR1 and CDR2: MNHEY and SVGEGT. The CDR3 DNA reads TGTGCCGGCAGTTTCCCTAGCGGGAGGGCCAATGAGCAGTTCTTC. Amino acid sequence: CAGSFPSGRANEQFF.

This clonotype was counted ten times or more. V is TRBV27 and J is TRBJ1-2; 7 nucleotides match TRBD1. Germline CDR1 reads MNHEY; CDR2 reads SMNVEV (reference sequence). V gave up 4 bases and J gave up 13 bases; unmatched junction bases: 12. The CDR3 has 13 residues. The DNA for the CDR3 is TGTGCCAGCAGTTCTGGACGTTTGGGGGACAGCACCTTC. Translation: CASSSGRLGDSTF.

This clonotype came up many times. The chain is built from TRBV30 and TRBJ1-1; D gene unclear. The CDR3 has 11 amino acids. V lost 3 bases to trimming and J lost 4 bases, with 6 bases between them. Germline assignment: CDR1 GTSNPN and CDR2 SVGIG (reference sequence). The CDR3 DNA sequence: TGTGCCTGGAGCAGGTTCACTGAAGCTTTCTTT. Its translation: CAWSRFTEAFF.